The 4 T cell receptor beta chains presented below share a single source sample, sequenced in a study of blood T cell repertoires in COVID-19. This table comes from immunoSEQ multiplex PCR, and its TCRdb copy is limited to in-frame clones, with some not included. Found here are some 260,000 clones, roughly 85% of them singletons; the top ten hold roughly 3%. The specimen sequenced was peripheral blood. Receptors were obtained from a man aged 18-30 years with active or convalescent COVID-19.

This chain joins TRBV2 and TRBJ1-2; D gene unclear. The CDR3 is 13 residues long. The germline gives CDR1 SNHLY, CDR2 FYNNEI. V lost 4 bases, J lost 2 bases, and 8 bases lay in between. CDR3 sequence (DNA): TGTGCCAGCAGTGTCGGGGTAAACTATGGCTACACCTTC. Translation: CASSVGVNYGYTF.

The rearrangement joins TRBV6-5 to TRBJ2-1; 9 nucleotides align to TRBD2. Germline V lookup: CDR1 MNHEY, CDR2 SVGAGI. V shed 4 bases and J 8 bases; nucleotides not matched to a gene: 12. The CDR3 runs 16 residues. Here the CDR3 reads CASSSVKSGRPHEQFF. CDR3 coding DNA: TGTGCCAGCAGTTCCGTAAAAAGCGGGAGGCCCCATGAGCAGTTCTTC.

The CDR3 nucleotides read TGTGCCAGCAGCTTAGACAGGGTGACCTATGGCTACACCTTC. Translation gives CASSLDRVTYGYTF. The chain joins TRBV7-2 to TRBJ1-2, with a possible D match to TRBD1 (6 bases). The CDR3 length is 14 residues. Trimming took off 1 base at V and 4 bases at J, with 10 bases between the two ends. Germline V gives CDR1 SGHTA, CDR2 FQGNSA. Together with reference TRBV7-2 and TRBJ1-2, the CDR3 gives the full variable domain: GAGVSQSPSNKVTEKGKDVELRCDPISGHTALYWYRQSLGQGLEFLIYFQGNSAPDKSGLPSDRFSAERTGGSVSTLTIQRTQQEDSAVYLCASSLDRVTYGYTFGSGTRLTVV.

V gene TRBV5-6 combines with J gene TRBJ2-7, with 11 bases that match TRBD2. The CDR3 runs 15 residues. Germline trimming cut 4 bases from V and 3 bases from J; bases unmatched to any gene: 6. Germline values: CDR1 SGHDT, CDR2 YYEEEE. The CDR3 region is CASSPTGTSGYEQYF. CDR3 sequence (DNA): TGTGCCAGCAGCCCTACCGGGACTAGCGGCTACGAGCAGTACTTC. Based on the CDR3 plus reference TRBV5-6 and TRBJ2-7, the full variable domain is DAGVTQSPTHLIKTRGQQVTLRCSPKSGHDTVSWYQQALGQGPQFIFQYYEEEERQRGNFPDRFSGHQFPNYSSELNVNALLLGDSALYLCASSPTGTSGYEQYFGPGTRLTVT.